A single sample gave rise to the 31 T cell receptor beta chains below, sequenced in a study of blood T cell repertoires in COVID-19. Data came from immunoSEQ multiplex PCR; TCRdb stores just in-frame clones and leaves some out. The sample includes around 250,000 clones, approximately 91% of them seen just once. The sequenced sample was PBMCs or T cells enriched from blood (not recorded which). These receptors all stem from a human donor in a cohort exposed to, infected with or recovered from COVID-19 (not recorded which). The donor label of this sample is uncertain.

The rearrangement links TRBV19 to TRBJ1-2; D remains unclear. This CDR3 is built from 15 residues. CDR1 is LNHDA and CDR2 is SQIVND in the germline V gene (reference sequence). Trimming took 4 bases from V and 2 from J, leaving 14 bases between them. In DNA form, the CDR3 reads TGTGCCAGTAGTACCCAACCCGACGGGAACTATGGCTACACCTTC. This codes for CASSTQPDGNYGYTF.

This chain connects TRBV7-9 to TRBJ1-1; D is ambiguous. V dropped 6 bases and J dropped 4 bases, with 30 bases sitting between them. CDR3 size: 19 residues. Looked up from germline, CDR1 is SEHNR and CDR2 is FQNEAQ (reference sequence). The CDR3 DNA sequence: TGTGCCAGCAGACAGAACCCCCCTCGTCCAGGCCAGGTGAGCACTGAAGCTTTCTTT. Encoded protein: CASRQNPPRPGQVSTEAFF. The entire variable domain, with the rest obtained from reference TRBV7-9 and TRBJ1-1, is as follows: DTGVSQNPRHKITKRGQNVTFRCDPISEHNRLYWYRQTLGQGPEFLTYFQNEAQLEKSRLLSDRFSAERPKGSFSTLEIQRTEQGDSAMYLCASRQNPPRPGQVSTEAFFGQGTRLTVV.

CDR3 bases: TGTGCCAGCAGCTTGGCGAGCCCCGAAAAACTGTTTTTT. Protein product: CASSLASPEKLFF. This sequence joins TRBV5-5 and TRBJ1-4; D ambiguous. The V end was cut by 0 bases, the J end by 8 bases, with 8 bases between. CDR1 and CDR2 (germline): SGHKS, YYEKEE (reference sequence). The CDR3 loop spans 13 amino acids.

The DNA of the CDR3 is TGTGCCAGCAGTTACACGCCCACTCGACAGGGCTTGGACTATGGCTACACCTTC. This codes for CASSYTPTRQGLDYGYTF. This rearrangement joins TRBV6-2 or TRBV6-3 to TRBJ1-2; 7 positions agree with TRBD1. The V gene end was trimmed by 2 bases and the J gene end by 3 bases; junction bases not matched to a gene: 15. This CDR3 comprises 18 residues. The germline gives CDR1 MNHEY, CDR2 SVGEGT.

This clone has a single count. The gene calls are TRBV5-1 and TRBJ1-4; 8 positions agree with TRBD1. Unmatched junction bases numbered 11, after V lost 5 bases and J lost 8 bases. This CDR3 region has 15 residues. CDR1 is SGHRS, CDR2 YFSETQ, per germline. The CDR3 loop is CASRAPGGLKEKLFF. As DNA, the CDR3 is TGCGCCAGCAGAGCTCCAGGGGGCCTAAAAGAAAAACTGTTTTTT.

The CDR3 nucleotides are TGTGCCAGCTCAAGGACAGGGATCGAGCAGTACTTC. Translated: CASSRTGIEQYF. The chain links TRBV18 to TRBJ2-7; 8 positions match TRBD1. This CDR3 region has 12 residues. Germline-derived CDR1 and CDR2 are KGHSH and LQKENI. The J segment lost 6 bases and the V segment lost 5 bases, leaving 3 bases of the junction unmatched.

This clone appeared a single time. The chain uses TRBV27 and TRBJ2-7; 7 bases are shared with TRBD2. J lost 7 bases, V lost 9 bases, and 21 bases had no gene match. The CDR3 sequence is 16 residues long. Germline-derived CDR1 and CDR2 are MNHEY and SMNVEV (reference sequence). DNA for the CDR3: TGTGCCAGTGGGAGGCTAGCGGTTCCCCTTTTTGAGGAGCAGTACTTC. Protein: CASGRLAVPLFEEQYF.

J is TRBJ1-1 and V is TRBV7-2; D may be TRBD1 (5 bases). CDR1 is SGHTA and CDR2 is FQGNSA in the germline V gene. The CDR3 length is 19 residues. Trimming pared 1 base from V and 1 base from J, leaving 22 bases between. The DNA of the CDR3 is TGTGCCAGCAGCTTAGGACTTTACCGTTGGGGGGGGAAGAACACTGAAGCTTTCTTT. It specifies CASSLGLYRWGGKNTEAFF.

The CDR3 nucleotides read TGCAGCGCAACCTTCGGGACAGGGAATCAGCCCCAGCATTTT. Translation: CSATFGTGNQPQHF. The chain uses TRBV29-1 and TRBJ1-5; 9 positions match TRBD1. V was clipped by 7 bases and J by 4 bases; unmatched bases: 8. Germline-derived CDR1 and CDR2 are SQVTM and ANQGSEA. This CDR3 has 14 amino acids.

The chain has TRBV2 and TRBJ1-1, with TRBD1 as a possible D gene (5 bases). Between the trimmed V and J ends, which lost 10 bases and 2 bases, there was a span of 17 bases. Germline CDR1 reads SNHLY; CDR2 reads FYNNEI. This CDR3 comprises 14 residues. CDR3 coding DNA: TGTGCCAACCGAATAGACAGAGTAAACACTGAAGCTTTCTTT. Its protein is CANRIDRVNTEAFF.

This rearrangement joins TRBV7-9 to TRBJ1-5; 7 bases align to TRBD1. Germline CDR1 SEHNR, CDR2 FQNEAQ (reference sequence). The CDR3 totals 15 residues. Germline trimming cut 1 base from V and 2 bases from J; bases unmatched to any gene: 2. CDR3 nucleotide sequence: TGTGCCAGCAGCTTAGAGGGGGCCGGCAATCAGCCCCAGCATTTT. Translated, it gives CASSLEGAGNQPQHF.

The chain employs TRBV9 and TRBJ2-1; tentatively, D is TRBD1 (6 bases). Per germline, CDR1 SGDLS and CDR2 YYNGEE. Between the trimmed V and J ends, which lost 1 base and 4 bases, there was a span of 9 bases. This CDR3 spans 14 amino acids. The CDR3 here is CASSVTGQYNEQFF. The CDR3 bases are TGTGCCAGCAGCGTAACCGGACAGTACAATGAGCAGTTCTTC.

The V call is TRBV10-3, the J call TRBJ1-5, with 11 bases matching TRBD1. Germline-derived CDR1 and CDR2 are ENHRY and SYGVKD. Trimming cost V 5 bases and J 5 bases; bases outside gene matches: 2. The CDR3 totals 14 residues. The CDR3 spells CAISPGQGDQPQHF. The CDR3 region has the DNA TGTGCCATCAGTCCGGGACAGGGGGATCAGCCCCAGCATTTT.

CDR3 coding DNA: TGTGCCAGCACCCCCGAAAGCGGGACAGGGTTTCACTATGGCTACACCTTC. This sequence encodes CASTPESGTGFHYGYTF. The chain has TRBV27 and TRBJ1-2; 9 nucleotides align to TRBD1. With 7 bases clipped from V and 3 bases from J, the junction kept 15 bases outside the gene matches. The CDR3 covers 17 residues. Germline CDR1 MNHEY, CDR2 SMNVEV (reference sequence).

This chain uses TRBV5-4 with TRBJ1-4; 9 nucleotides agree with TRBD1. V lost 3 bases to trimming and J lost 8 bases; unmatched junction nucleotides: 8. CDR1 SGHNT and CDR2 YYREEE come from the germline V gene (reference sequence). This CDR3 contains 15 residues. The CDR3 sequence: CASSSRTGEREKLFF. CDR3 DNA sequence: TGTGCCAGCAGCTCCCGGACAGGGGAGAGGGAAAAACTGTTTTTT.

The gene calls are TRBV3-1 (or the pseudogene TRBV3-2) and TRBJ1-4; maybe TRBD1 (5 bases). The CDR3 loop spans 15 amino acids. Trimming shortened V by 4 bases and J by 5 bases, and 14 bases separated the two germline ends. Germline lookup yields CDR1 LGHDT and CDR2 YNNKEL (reference sequence). The CDR3 DNA is TGTGCCAGCAGCCCTCCAGGGCTGGAGAATGAAAAACTGTTTTTT. Its translation: CASSPPGLENEKLFF.

The genes are TRBV19 and TRBJ2-7; 9 nucleotides agree with TRBD1. The CDR3 spans 15 residues. The V gene's germline CDR1 is LNHDA and CDR2 SQIVND (reference sequence). The V segment lost 4 bases and the J segment 3 bases; nucleotides outside the gene matches: 7. CDR3 sequence: CASSTEPGQGYEQYF. The CDR3 DNA sequence: TGTGCCAGTAGTACGGAACCGGGACAGGGCTACGAGCAGTACTTC.

The chain carries TRBV6-1 and TRBJ1-2; D is undetermined. Trimming pared 2 bases from V and 7 bases from J, leaving 11 bases between. CDR1 MNHNS and CDR2 SASEGT come from the germline V gene. This CDR3 is built from 13 residues. CDR3 DNA sequence: TGTGCCAGCAGTGAAATCAGGCTGGGTGGCTACACCTTC. Its translation is CASSEIRLGGYTF.

The gene calls are TRBV4-1 and TRBJ2-7; maybe TRBD2 (6 bases). The ends were cut back, 4 bases at V and 0 bases at J, with 10 bases in the middle. The CDR3 is 14 amino acids. Germline CDR1 reads MGHRA; CDR2 reads YSYEKL. CDR3 DNA sequence: TGCGCCAGCAGCCGGGACTCTTACTCCTACGAGCAGTACTTC. Its translation is CASSRDSYSYEQYF.

This clone was detected once. CDR3 sequence (DNA): TGCAGCGTCCCGTCCAACACTGAAGCTTTCTTT. It is translated as CSVPSNTEAFF. The V gene is TRBV29-1, the J gene TRBJ1-1; D call uncertain. The CDR3 covers 11 residues. Deletions cut 6 bases from V and 2 bases from J, with 7 bases between. CDR1 and CDR2 (germline): SQVTM, ANQGSEA.

The chain recombines TRBV30 with TRBJ1-3, with a possible D match to TRBD1 (5 bases). Trimming shortened V by 5 bases and J by 0 bases, and 8 bases separated the two germline ends. The CDR3 runs 13 residues. Germline assignment: CDR1 GTSNPN and CDR2 SVGIG (reference sequence). This CDR3 is CAWARDSGNTIYF. In DNA form, the CDR3 reads TGTGCCTGGGCCAGGGACTCTGGAAACACCATATATTTT. The complete variable domain, with remaining parts taken from reference TRBV30 and TRBJ1-3, reads SQTIHQWPATLVQPVGSPLSLECTVEGTSNPNLYWYRQAAGRGLQLLFYSVGIGQISSEVPQNLSASRPQDRQFILSSKKLLLSDSGFYLCAWARDSGNTIYFGEGSWLTVV.

The V call is TRBV11-2, the J call TRBJ2-5, with D perhaps TRBD2 (6 bases). V was shortened by 5 bases and J by 6 bases, with 22 bases between the two germline ends. The CDR3 is made up of 16 amino acids. The germline gives CDR1 SGHAT, CDR2 FQNNGV. As DNA, the CDR3 is TGTGCCAGCAGCCCGCAACCCCCGGGGGTGGGACAGACCCAGTACTTC. Translated: CASSPQPPGVGQTQYF.

This clone was detected once. The CDR3 DNA sequence: TGTGCCAGCAGGGTAGCGGGGACAAAAGAGACCCAGTACTTC. Translating gives CASRVAGTKETQYF. This chain uses TRBV28 with TRBJ2-5; 8 nucleotides line up with TRBD2. CDR3 length: 14 amino acids. The J segment lost 3 bases and the V segment lost 6 bases, leaving 6 bases of the junction unmatched. Germline V CDR1 and CDR2: MDHEN, SYDVKM.

This chain joins TRBV6-6 and TRBJ1-2, with a tentative D call TRBD1 (6 bases). Germline-derived CDR1 and CDR2 are MNHNY and SVGAGI (reference sequence). Between the trimmed V and J ends, which lost 5 bases and 8 bases, there was a span of 24 bases. The length of the CDR3 is 16 residues. The chain's CDR3 is CASSRRGTGGAGGYTF. CDR3 sequence (DNA): TGTGCCAGCAGTCGACGTGGTACGGGGGGCGCAGGAGGCTACACCTTC.

The CDR3 here is CASSTAGQGRNGYTF. As DNA, the CDR3 is TGTGCCAGTAGTACCGCGGGACAGGGCCGGAATGGCTACACCTTC. The V and J genes are TRBV19 and TRBJ1-2; 9 positions match TRBD1. CDR3 length: 15 amino acids. J was trimmed by 6 bases and V by 4 bases; bases with no gene match: 9. The germline V gene has CDR1 LNHDA and CDR2 SQIVND (reference sequence).

This clone was counted a few times. The chain carries TRBV5-1 and TRBJ2-7; D is possibly TRBD2 (6 bases). The CDR3 extends over 16 amino acids. Germline values: CDR1 SGHRS, CDR2 YFSETQ. The V end was cut by 1 base, the J end by 3 bases, with 17 bases between. CDR3 DNA: TGCGCCAGCAGCTTGAACGCCGAGACTAGGTTCTACGAGCAGTACTTC. It is translated as CASSLNAETRFYEQYF.

The gene calls are TRBV7-3 and TRBJ2-5, with TRBD1 matching over 9 bases. V dropped 1 base and J dropped 2; count of bases not matched to a gene: 5. CDR1 and CDR2 from the germline V gene are SGHTA and FQGTGA. The CDR3 runs to 16 residues. CDR3 in DNA: TGTGCCAGCAGCTTAAAGGGGACAGGGCGGCAAGAGACCCAGTACTTC. Its protein product is CASSLKGTGRQETQYF.

A note on this clone: Additional DNA sequences in this sample encode the identical CDR3. The chain is built from TRBV7-9 and TRBJ1-1; D might be TRBD1 (5 bases). The CDR3 has 13 amino acids. The germline CDR1 and CDR2 sequences are SEHNR and FQNEAQ (reference sequence). V was pared by 2 bases and J by 4 bases, with 8 bases between. This chain's CDR3 is CASSLLQGTEAFF. The CDR3 nucleotides read TGTGCCAGCAGCTTACTCCAGGGCACTGAAGCTTTCTTT.

This clone was detected only a few times. This chain uses TRBV9 with TRBJ2-2; 12 bases align to TRBD2. The J segment lost 4 bases and the V segment lost 0 bases, leaving 7 bases of the junction unmatched. Germline loops: CDR1 SGDLS, CDR2 YYNGEE. The CDR3 sequence is 18 residues long. CDR3 amino acids: CASSVGPSGGAGTGELFF. DNA of the CDR3: TGTGCCAGCAGCGTAGGCCCTAGCGGGGGGGCGGGCACCGGGGAGCTGTTTTTT.

This chain connects TRBV30 to TRBJ1-6, with D uncertain. Germline CDR1 GTSNPN, CDR2 SVGIG (reference sequence). The CDR3 is made up of 13 amino acids. V was cut by 2 bases and J by 9 bases, with 11 bases left in between. CDR3 nucleotides: TGTGCCTGGAGTCCGTTCGGGGTTTCACCCCTCCACTTT. This codes for CAWSPFGVSPLHF. Complete variable domain (other parts from reference TRBV30 and TRBJ1-6): SQTIHQWPATLVQPVGSPLSLECTVEGTSNPNLYWYRQAAGRGLQLLFYSVGIGQISSEVPQNLSASRPQDRQFILSSKKLLLSDSGFYLCAWSPFGVSPLHFGNGTRLTVT.

As DNA, the CDR3 is TGTGCCAGCAGTCTTCCGGGACAGGGAGTTAGGGGCACTGAAGCTTTCTTT. Protein: CASSLPGQGVRGTEAFF. This chain connects TRBV6-2 or TRBV6-3 to TRBJ1-1, with 9 positions matching TRBD1. V shed 5 bases, J shed 4 bases, and the junction held 14 bases outside the gene matches. This CDR3 is 17 amino acids long. Germline V lookup: CDR1 MNHEY, CDR2 SVGEGT.